This T cell receptor beta chain was recorded in a study of PD-1 blockade in classical Hodgkin lymphoma. For the study at large: Every 2 weeks, patients got 3 mg/kg intravenous nivolumab. Study-wide points: Whatever underlies the repertoire differences (possibly disease activity or prior therapy) remains undefined. By C4D1, CD4+ diversity increased significantly, especially in complete responders.

Comment on this clone: Its target is unknown.

Time point meaning: cycle 4 day 1 (C4D1), after 5 to 7 weeks of nivolumab. Each patient experienced a relapse that followed autologous stem cell transplantation, and brentuximab vedotin exposure varied. Measured with immunoSEQ multiplex PCR; TCRdb has only the in-frame clones, and not every one. The sample shows 100,000 to 120,000 clones, roughly nine tenths of them seen only once. Germline-derived CDR1 and CDR2 are MNHEY and SVGAGI. The V and J ends lost 6 bases and 5 bases, in that order; junction bases with no gene match: 9. This CDR3 has 14 amino acids. The TCR sequence derives from a human donor with classical Hodgkin lymphoma. The chain joins TRBV6-5 to TRBJ2-7; 8 bases align to TRBD2. This specimen consisted of peripheral blood mononuclear cells (PBMCs), obtained before the fourth cycle of nivolumab. The CDR3 DNA is TGTGCCAGCAGGGAAGGGACTAGGCATGACGAGCAGTACTTC. This translates into CASREGTRHDEQYF.